The 32 T cell receptor beta chains in this list originate from one sample, sequenced in a study of blood T cell repertoires in COVID-19. Profiling relied on immunoSEQ multiplex PCR, and the TCRdb table lists in-frame clones only, not all of them. The sample has 300,000 to 450,000 clones; roughly 86% are singletons. Input material: PBMCs or T cells enriched from blood (not recorded which). The receptors derive from a man aged 40-49 years in a cohort exposed to, infected with or recovered from COVID-19 (not recorded which).

The table lists this clone with a count of one. This same CDR3 is encoded by further DNA sequences in the sample. The chain joins TRBV19 to TRBJ1-5, with 8 bases identical to TRBD1. The CDR3 is 15 amino acids. The germline gives CDR1 LNHDA, CDR2 SQIVND (reference sequence). The V and J ends lost 5 bases and 1 base, in that order; junction bases with no gene match: 4. CDR3 nucleotide sequence: TGTGCCAGTAGTCCAAGGACAGGGAGCAATCAGCCCCAGCATTTT. This codes for CASSPRTGSNQPQHF.

Here the CDR3 reads CASSLWANYEQYF. As DNA, the CDR3 is TGTGCCAGCAGCTTGTGGGCCAACTACGAGCAGTACTTC. The chain couples TRBV5-5 to TRBJ2-7, with D unresolved. There are 13 residues in the CDR3. CDR1 and CDR2 (germline): SGHKS, YYEKEE (reference sequence). The V and J ends lost 1 base and 3 bases respectively, with 8 bases between them.

V and J are TRBV10-3 and TRBJ1-3; 8 bases line up with TRBD1. The germline CDR1 and CDR2 sequences are ENHRY and SYGVKD. The CDR3 length is 15 residues. V was pared by 11 bases and J by 4 bases, with 13 bases of the junction left unmatched. The CDR3 region is CAPRGQVYHGNTIYF. The CDR3 DNA reads TGTGCCCCCAGGGGACAGGTTTACCACGGAAACACCATATATTTT.

The chain links TRBV13 to TRBJ2-5, with 7 positions matching TRBD2. CDR3 size: 16 residues. CDR1 is PRHDT, CDR2 FYEKMQ, per germline (reference sequence). V lost 5 bases and J lost 2; bases outside the gene matches: 11. CDR3 sequence (DNA): TGTGCCAGCAGCATCAGGACTAGTGGTCGGCAAGAGACCCAGTACTTC. Residues: CASSIRTSGRQETQYF.

The chain combines TRBV28 with TRBJ2-7; D gene uncertain. Trimming removed 3 bases from V and 4 bases from J, with 10 bases in between. The CDR3 consists of 13 residues. Germline V CDR1 and CDR2: MDHEN, SYDVKM. The CDR3 loop is CASSFGSEYEQYF. For the CDR3, the DNA is TGTGCCAGCAGTTTCGGTAGTGAGTACGAGCAGTACTTC.

In this sample, this clone turned up once. The gene calls are TRBV3-1 (or the pseudogene TRBV3-2) and TRBJ1-6; D gene uncertain. Germline V gene lookup returns CDR1 LGHDT and CDR2 YNNKEL (reference sequence). CDR3 length: 14 residues. V lost 2 bases, J lost 2 bases, and 4 bases lay in between. The CDR3 nucleotides are TGTGCCAGCAGCCAAACTGCCTATAATTCACCCCTCCACTTT. Its translation: CASSQTAYNSPLHF.

The rearrangement links TRBV14 to TRBJ2-1; 12 positions match TRBD2. J was trimmed by 10 bases and V by 2 bases; bases with no gene match: 9. Germline assignment: CDR1 SGHDN and CDR2 FVKESK. This CDR3 spans 16 amino acids. CDR3 protein: CASSQTSGRYFREQFF. CDR3 nucleotides: TGTGCCAGCAGCCAAACTAGCGGGAGGTATTTCAGGGAGCAGTTCTTC.

The chain links TRBV15 to TRBJ1-3; D possibly corresponds to TRBD1 (5 bases). V shed 1 base and J shed 4 bases, with 8 bases lying between them. CDR3 size: 14 residues. CDR1 is LNHNV, CDR2 YYDKDF, per germline (reference sequence). CDR3 DNA: TGTGCCACCAGCAGAGCGGGGGGAGGAAACACCATATATTTT. It codes for CATSRAGGGNTIYF.

This rearrangement joins TRBV19 to TRBJ2-2; possibly TRBD2 for D (6 bases). V was trimmed by 6 bases and J by 1 base, leaving 9 bases between them. The CDR3 length is 14 residues. CDR1 and CDR2 (germline): LNHDA, SQIVND (reference sequence). The CDR3 loop is CASRTGRNTGELFF. DNA for the CDR3: TGTGCCAGTAGGACCGGGAGGAACACCGGGGAGCTGTTTTTT.

This clone has just a few counts. The chain combines TRBV18 with TRBJ1-5, with a tentative D call TRBD1 (5 bases). Germline CDR1 KGHSH, CDR2 LQKENI. This CDR3 contains 15 residues. Deletions cut 2 bases from V and 6 bases from J, with 14 bases between. This CDR3 is CASSPESTGFQPQHF. The CDR3 bases are TGTGCCAGCTCACCAGAGTCAACAGGCTTTCAGCCCCAGCATTTT. The full variable domain, in which reference TRBV18 and TRBJ1-5 provide the parts outside the CDR3, is NAGVMQNPRHLVRRRGQEARLRCSPMKGHSHVYWYRQLPEEGLKFMVYLQKENIIDESGMPKERFSAEFPKEGPSILRIQQVVRGDSAAYFCASSPESTGFQPQHFGDGTRLSIL.

This clone was recorded once. The V call is TRBV6-1, the J call TRBJ1-2, with D possibly TRBD1 on 5 matching bases. Trimming shortened V by 6 bases and J by 8 bases, and 13 bases separated the two germline ends. The V gene's germline CDR1 is MNHNS and CDR2 SASEGT. This CDR3 region has 12 residues. The CDR3 DNA sequence: TGTGCCAGCAGACCCAGGGTTGCGGGCTACACCTTC. Protein product: CASRPRVAGYTF.

This clone was seen a handful of times. CDR3 DNA: TGCGCCAGCAGATCGGGCCAGGGGAGCTATGGCTACACCTTC. Its protein product is CASRSGQGSYGYTF. The genes are TRBV10-2 and TRBJ1-2, with D possibly TRBD1 on 6 matching bases. From germline, CDR1 is WSHSY and CDR2 SAAADI. This CDR3 comprises 14 residues. The germline V and J ends were trimmed by 6 bases and 4 bases, with 15 bases remaining between them.

The chain is built from TRBV3-1 (or the pseudogene TRBV3-2) and TRBJ2-7, with TRBD1 identical over 10 bases. The germline gives CDR1 LGHDT, CDR2 YNNKEL (reference sequence). The V segment lost 6 bases and the J segment 4 bases; nucleotides outside the gene matches: 6. The CDR3 consists of 14 residues. The CDR3 is CASRRTGGAYEQYF. DNA for the CDR3: TGTGCCAGCAGACGGACAGGGGGAGCATACGAGCAGTACTTC.

The CDR3 region has the DNA TGCGCCAGCAGCTTGAACTCAGCGGGAATTAGAGAGACCCAGTACTTC. Protein: CASSLNSAGIRETQYF. The chain links TRBV5-1 to TRBJ2-5; TRBD2 agrees at 7 bases. The CDR3 has 16 residues. Trimming at V came to 1 base and at J to 4 bases, leaving 10 bases not matched to a gene. Germline V lookup: CDR1 SGHRS, CDR2 YFSETQ.

This clone appeared a single time. V gene TRBV25-1 combines with J gene TRBJ1-4; 7 positions agree with TRBD1. Germline CDR1 reads MGHDK; CDR2 reads SYGVNS. Germline trimming cut 3 bases from V and 1 base from J; bases unmatched to any gene: 5. The CDR3 consists of 16 residues. CDR3 coding DNA: TGTGCCAGCAGTGACACATCAGGGGGAACTAATGAAAAACTGTTTTTT. It is translated as CASSDTSGGTNEKLFF.

The V call is TRBV7-2, the J call TRBJ2-7; D is possibly TRBD2 (5 bases). The germline V gene encodes CDR1 SGHTA and CDR2 FQGNSA. The CDR3 consists of 15 residues. The ends were cut back, 7 bases at V and 2 bases at J, with 18 bases in the middle. CDR3 DNA sequence: TGTGCCAGCACCCCCGGGAAGAGCGCAACCTACGAGCAGTACTTC. This codes for CASTPGKSATYEQYF. Full variable domain (remainder filled in from reference TRBV7-2 and TRBJ2-7): GAGVSQSPSNKVTEKGKDVELRCDPISGHTALYWYRQSLGQGLEFLIYFQGNSAPDKSGLPSDRFSAERTGGSVSTLTIQRTQQEDSAVYLCASTPGKSATYEQYFGPGTRLTVT.

The V gene is TRBV4-2, the J gene TRBJ2-1; 11 nucleotides line up with TRBD1. Germline trimming cut 1 base from V and 7 bases from J; bases unmatched to any gene: 6. The CDR3 is made up of 16 amino acids. Germline lookup yields CDR1 LGHNA and CDR2 YNFKEQ. CDR3 nucleotide sequence: TGTGCCAGCAGCCAAGCCCTAGGACAGGGGGCGAATGAGCAGTTCTTC. It specifies CASSQALGQGANEQFF.

This clone was found a few times. V is TRBV11-3 and J is TRBJ2-7; possible D gene TRBD2, 6 bases. V shed 4 bases and J shed 4 bases, with 14 bases lying between them. Germline V gene data show CDR1 as SGHNT and CDR2 as YENEEA. This CDR3 region has 14 residues. The CDR3 DNA reads as TGTGCCAGCAGCTCCGGGACTCGCCCATACGAGCAGTACTTC. Translated, it gives CASSSGTRPYEQYF.

This chain links TRBV27 with TRBJ1-6, with D unresolved. Germline V CDR1 and CDR2: MNHEY, SMNVEV (reference sequence). This CDR3 has 15 amino acids. The V end lost 5 bases, the J end lost 5 bases, and 13 bases lay between the germline ends. The DNA of the CDR3 is TGTGCCAGCAGTCTACAGTCGGGAAATAATTCACCCCTCCACTTT. Amino acid sequence: CASSLQSGNNSPLHF.

V usage is TRBV28 and J usage is TRBJ2-5, with D perhaps TRBD2 (6 bases). Germline CDR1 and CDR2: MDHEN and SYDVKM. The CDR3 runs 16 residues. Trimming left V 4 bases short and J 4 bases short, with 19 bases between. The CDR3 here is CASSSPSLANGETQYF. In nucleotides, the CDR3 is TGTGCCAGCAGTTCCCCCAGTCTAGCGAATGGAGAGACCCAGTACTTC.

The chain links TRBV27 to TRBJ2-3, with a possible D match to TRBD2 (6 bases). CDR1 is MNHEY, CDR2 SMNVEV, per germline (reference sequence). Trimming cost V 6 bases and J 0 bases, with 13 bases left between them. This CDR3 has 15 residues. This chain's CDR3 is CASRRTRDSTDTQYF. The CDR3 DNA follows: TGTGCCAGCAGAAGAACGCGGGACAGCACAGATACGCAGTATTTT.

The V call is TRBV28, the J call TRBJ1-6, with D perhaps TRBD1 (5 bases). The CDR3 runs to 15 residues. With 6 bases removed from V and 9 bases from J, the gap between germline ends came to 18 bases. In germline, CDR1 is MDHEN, CDR2 SYDVKM. This CDR3 is CASSVWGEGSSPLHF. The CDR3 DNA reads as TGTGCCAGCAGCGTCTGGGGGGAAGGAAGTTCACCCCTCCACTTT.

This clone occurred a few times. The sample holds other DNA sequences that translate to the same CDR3. This chain joins TRBV12-3 or TRBV12-4 and TRBJ1-1; 9 positions agree with TRBD1. V gave up 5 bases and J gave up 3 bases; unmatched junction bases: 1. The CDR3 totals 13 residues. The CDR3 nucleotides read TGTGCCAGCAGTCGGACAGGGGACACTGAAGCTTTCTTT. It is translated as CASSRTGDTEAFF.

The chain is built from TRBV7-5 and TRBJ2-7; the DNA was not compared with TRBD1, the D call given in the table. TRBV7-5 has pseudogene status. The CDR3 totals 16 residues. The CDR3 region has the DNA TGTGTCAGAAGCTTAGGCTTAAACAGGGGAGGCTACGAGCAGTACTTC. It codes for CVRSLGLNRGGYEQYF.

The chain uses TRBV5-1 and TRBJ2-7; TRBD1 matches at 9 bases. V shed 2 bases and J 1 base; nucleotides not matched to a gene: 1. CDR3 size: 14 residues. From germline, CDR1 is SGHRS and CDR2 YFSETQ. This chain's CDR3 is CASSFGQGSYEQYF. DNA of the CDR3: TGCGCCAGCAGCTTCGGACAGGGGTCCTACGAGCAGTACTTC.

V and J are TRBV4-1 and TRBJ2-1, with 16 positions matching TRBD2. Per the germline V gene, CDR1 is MGHRA and CDR2 is YSYEKL. The CDR3 is 20 residues long. Trimming cost V 0 bases and J 0 bases; bases outside gene matches: 5. CDR3 DNA sequence: TGCGCCAGCAGCCAAGAAGGGGGACTAGCGGGAGGGAGCTCCTACAATGAGCAGTTCTTC. Its protein is CASSQEGGLAGGSSYNEQFF.

V and J are TRBV28 and TRBJ1-5; D is perhaps TRBD1 (5 bases). Trimming removed 1 base at V and 9 bases at J, with 13 bases between. CDR3 length equals 14 residues. Germline V CDR1 and CDR2: MDHEN, SYDVKM. The CDR3 DNA follows: TGTGCCAGCAGTTTATCCCCGCTGCAGGGGCCCCAGCATTTT. It codes for CASSLSPLQGPQHF.

The V and J genes are TRBV6-1 and TRBJ2-7; 7 bases align to TRBD1. The trim removed 4 bases at V and 1 base at J, leaving 19 bases unmatched. The CDR3 has 19 residues. In germline, CDR1 is MNHNS, CDR2 SASEGT. DNA for the CDR3: TGTGCCAGCAGTGCCCACAGGGGCCAGGGGCTGCGACCTTCCTACGAGCAGTACTTC. Amino acid sequence: CASSAHRGQGLRPSYEQYF.

V usage is TRBV25-1 and J usage is TRBJ2-3; 7 bases are a match to TRBD1. CDR1 and CDR2 from the germline V gene are MGHDK and SYGVNS. The ends lost 5 bases at V and 4 bases at J; junction bases unmatched: 3. This CDR3 spans 13 amino acids. CDR3 in amino acids: CASSSTGADTQYF. CDR3 DNA sequence: TGTGCCAGCAGTTCTACAGGGGCAGATACGCAGTATTTT.

The V and J genes are TRBV28 and TRBJ2-7; 9 bases map to TRBD2. V gave up 5 bases and J gave up 1 base; unmatched junction bases: 12. The germline V gene encodes CDR1 MDHEN and CDR2 SYDVKM. The CDR3 covers 17 residues. CDR3 loop: CASSGSGLAGSSYEQYF. In DNA form, the CDR3 reads TGTGCCAGCAGTGGTTCCGGGCTAGCGGGATCATCCTACGAGCAGTACTTC.

The V call is TRBV5-5, the J call TRBJ2-7; 7 nucleotides line up with TRBD1. CDR1 and CDR2 from the germline V gene are SGHKS and YYEKEE (reference sequence). Trimming took 4 bases from V and 2 from J; bases not matched to a gene: 6. This CDR3 comprises 14 residues. The CDR3 nucleotides read TGTGCCAGCAGCCCATGGGACAGTCCCTACGAGCAGTACTTC. This sequence encodes CASSPWDSPYEQYF.

The CDR3 spells CASSLGNREPGYTF. DNA for the CDR3: TGTGCCAGCAGCTTAGGGAACAGGGAGCCTGGCTACACCTTC. V is TRBV7-9 and J is TRBJ1-2, with D possibly being TRBD1 (6 bases). V was shortened by 1 base and J by 7 bases, with 13 bases between the two germline ends. Germline V gene data show CDR1 as SEHNR and CDR2 as FQNEAQ (reference sequence). CDR3 length: 14 amino acids.